This TCR beta chain emerged from a study of T cells in Graves' hyperthyroidism and ophthalmopathy. Findings and caveats of the study: Most clonotypes that expanded in the thyroid above 0.001 also showed up in blood. Before onset, by a median of around 6.1 months, the model predicted ophthalmopathy. A model of 13 V-J features distinguished ophthalmopathy from stable hyperthyroidism.

Researchers took RNA transcripts and amplified the TCR beta CDR3 regions from them. The HTBI set primed first-round TCR CDR3 RT-PCR. MiXCR, run by TCRdb on the multiplex PCR reads, gives a single entry per CDR3 protein. The sample includes 300,000 or so distinct CDR3 sequences, 15% to 20% of them seen just once. With a duration under 2 months, the hyperthyroidism was newly diagnosed in patients aged 18 to 65. This clonotype was counted between two and nine times. Its antigen is unknown. The germline V gene encodes CDR1 SGDLS and CDR2 YYNGEE. The CDR3 sequence is 22 residues long. V was pared by 4 bases and J by 1 base, with 27 bases of the junction left unmatched.

Material: blood. The TCR comes from a woman between 50 and 59 years old with Graves' hyperthyroidism. V gene TRBV9 combines with J gene TRBJ1-2; TRBD1 matches 8 bases. CDR3 coding DNA: TGTGCCAGCAGCTCCAGTAACCACCCAGGCAGGTGGACAGGGAATTATAACTATGGCTACACCTTC. Its protein is CASSSSNHPGRWTGNYNYGYTF.